Listed below are T cell receptor beta chains from one sample, sequenced in a study of T cells after yellow fever vaccination. TCRdb fed the 5' RACE reads into MiXCR, producing one record per CDR3 protein. The sample has hundreds of thousands of distinct CDR3 sequences, more than 9% seen once; the top ten hold about 16%. The sample consisted of PBMCs, taken on the day of the yellow fever booster vaccination. Source of these receptors: a man aged 25 to 45 who received the YFV17D yellow fever vaccine. CDR3s include the opening cysteine and the closing phenylalanine or tryptophan. The order of the fields is V gene, J gene, D gene, clone size, CDR3 DNA, CDR3 protein. D genes are given only for firm matches. Part of the rows lack a size; the others show once, few, many or a class for expanded clones.

v_gene: TRBV28; j_gene: TRBJ2-6; d_gene: -; abundance: few; CDR3nt: TGTGCCAGCACCGGGGATGACTCTGGGGCCAACGTCCTGACTTTC; CDR3aa: CASTGDDSGANVLTF
v_gene: TRBV3-1; j_gene: TRBJ2-1; d_gene: -; abundance: many; CDR3nt: TGTGCCAGCAGCCAAGTCAACAATGAGCAGTTCTTC; CDR3aa: CASSQVNNEQFF
v_gene: TRBV5-1; j_gene: TRBJ2-3; d_gene: -; abundance: -; CDR3nt: TGCGCCAGCAGCCGGGATGGGGGGCCTGGAGATACGCAGTATTTT; CDR3aa: CASSRDGGPGDTQYF
v_gene: TRBV6-1; j_gene: TRBJ2-3; d_gene: -; abundance: many; CDR3nt: TGTGCCAGCAGTCGACAGAGGTCCGCCCCAGATACGCAGTATTTT; CDR3aa: CASSRQRSAPDTQYF
v_gene: TRBV5-1; j_gene: TRBJ2-7; d_gene: TRBD1; abundance: -; CDR3nt: TGCGCCAGCAGCTTGGCCCCGGGACAGGGTCACGAGCAGTACTTC; CDR3aa: CASSLAPGQGHEQYF
v_gene: TRBV7-8; j_gene: TRBJ2-7; d_gene: -; abundance: -; CDR3nt: TGTGCCAGCAGCTTAGTGCGAGGGGCCACGGACGAGCAGTACTTC; CDR3aa: CASSLVRGATDEQYF
v_gene: TRBV7-6; j_gene: TRBJ2-2; d_gene: -; abundance: few; CDR3nt: TGTGCCAGCAGCTTATACAACTCATACACCGGGGAGCTGTTTTTT; CDR3aa: CASSLYNSYTGELFF
v_gene: TRBV14; j_gene: TRBJ1-1; d_gene: -; abundance: -; CDR3nt: TGTGCCAGCAGCCAACACAGGGAGACTGAAGCTTTCTTT; CDR3aa: CASSQHRETEAFF
v_gene: TRBV20-1; j_gene: TRBJ2-5; d_gene: TRBD1; abundance: once; CDR3nt: TGCAGTGCTGGACCCGTGACAGGGGATCAAGAGACCCAGTACTTC; CDR3aa: CSAGPVTGDQETQYF
v_gene: TRBV9; j_gene: TRBJ2-1; d_gene: TRBD2; abundance: -; CDR3nt: TGTGCCAGCAGCGTAGGGCCTAGCGGGATGTACAATGAGCAGTTCTTC; CDR3aa: CASSVGPSGMYNEQFF
v_gene: TRBV30; j_gene: TRBJ1-2; d_gene: -; abundance: -; CDR3nt: TGTGCCTGGAGTGAACAGGGTCTGAGAAATGGCTACACCTTC; CDR3aa: CAWSEQGLRNGYTF
v_gene: TRBV5-4; j_gene: TRBJ2-1; d_gene: -; abundance: few; CDR3nt: TGTGCCAGCAGCTACCCTGGGACTGACCCGGGCAATGAGCAGTTCTTC; CDR3aa: CASSYPGTDPGNEQFF
v_gene: TRBV20-1; j_gene: TRBJ2-5; d_gene: TRBD1; abundance: -; CDR3nt: TGCAGTGCTAGAGCCGGGACAGAGAAGTACTTC; CDR3aa: CSARAGTEKYF
v_gene: TRBV5-1; j_gene: TRBJ2-1; d_gene: -; abundance: -; CDR3nt: TGCGCCAGCAGCTTGGGCGGCCCAAACAATGAGCAGTTCTTC; CDR3aa: CASSLGGPNNEQFF
v_gene: TRBV7-2; j_gene: TRBJ1-5; d_gene: -; abundance: -; CDR3nt: TGTGCCAGCAGCTTAGAGAGTCGCAGAGATCAGCCCCAGCATTTT; CDR3aa: CASSLESRRDQPQHF
v_gene: TRBV7-2; j_gene: TRBJ1-1; d_gene: TRBD1; abundance: few; CDR3nt: TGTGCCAGCAGCCCCGGGACAGTTAAAGGGACTGAAGCTTTCTTT; CDR3aa: CASSPGTVKGTEAFF
v_gene: TRBV28; j_gene: TRBJ1-5; d_gene: -; abundance: -; CDR3nt: TGTGCCAGCGAGCAGGCATATAGCAATCAGCCCCAGCATTTT; CDR3aa: CASEQAYSNQPQHF
v_gene: TRBV28; j_gene: TRBJ2-7; d_gene: TRBD1; abundance: -; CDR3nt: TGTGCCAGCAGTTGGGCCACAACCGGGACAGCCTACGAGCAGTACTTC; CDR3aa: CASSWATTGTAYEQYF
v_gene: TRBV7-9; j_gene: TRBJ2-7; d_gene: -; abundance: few; CDR3nt: TGTGCCAGCAGCTCCCAGGGACGCTACGAGCAGTACTTC; CDR3aa: CASSSQGRYEQYF
v_gene: TRBV4-3; j_gene: TRBJ2-3; d_gene: -; abundance: many; CDR3nt: TGCGCCAGCAGCCAAGAGATAGAAAGCACAGATACGCAGTATTTT; CDR3aa: CASSQEIESTDTQYF
v_gene: TRBV12-3/TRBV12-4; j_gene: TRBJ2-2; d_gene: -; abundance: -; CDR3nt: TGTGCCAGCAGTTTTTTTCAACTGGGCACCGGGGAGCTGTTTTTT; CDR3aa: CASSFFQLGTGELFF
v_gene: TRBV20-1; j_gene: TRBJ1-1; d_gene: TRBD1; abundance: -; CDR3nt: TGCAGTGCTCGGGACAGGGGTTCCACCTTGAACACTGAAGCTTTCTTT; CDR3aa: CSARDRGSTLNTEAFF
v_gene: TRBV7-8; j_gene: TRBJ2-1; d_gene: TRBD2; abundance: few; CDR3nt: TGTGCCAGCAGCTTTTCGACTAGCGGAATATACAATGAGCAGTTCTTC; CDR3aa: CASSFSTSGIYNEQFF
v_gene: TRBV19; j_gene: TRBJ1-1; d_gene: -; abundance: -; CDR3nt: TGTGCCAGTAGTCTCGGGACGGTGGGGGCTGAAGCTTTCTTT; CDR3aa: CASSLGTVGAEAFF
v_gene: TRBV29-1; j_gene: TRBJ2-1; d_gene: TRBD2; abundance: many; CDR3nt: TGCAGCGGGTCTAGCGGGAGTAGGGGACTCTACAATGAGCAGTTCTTC; CDR3aa: CSGSSGSRGLYNEQFF
v_gene: TRBV6-1; j_gene: TRBJ2-7; d_gene: TRBD2; abundance: few; CDR3nt: TGTGCCAGCAGTACATTAGCGGGGAGTAGTTACGAGCAGTACTTC; CDR3aa: CASSTLAGSSYEQYF
v_gene: TRBV29-1; j_gene: TRBJ2-1; d_gene: TRBD1; abundance: -; CDR3nt: TGCAGCGTCGAGGGACAGGGGACCTCCTACAATGAGCAGTTCTTC; CDR3aa: CSVEGQGTSYNEQFF
v_gene: TRBV7-9; j_gene: TRBJ2-4; d_gene: -; abundance: -; CDR3nt: TGTGCCAGCAGCTTAGGCCGGGACCGAAACATTCAGTACTTC; CDR3aa: CASSLGRDRNIQYF
v_gene: TRBV7-2; j_gene: TRBJ2-7; d_gene: -; abundance: few; CDR3nt: TGTGCCAGCAGCTTCACTGGGACAACCTACGAGCAGTACTTC; CDR3aa: CASSFTGTTYEQYF
v_gene: TRBV1; j_gene: TRBJ2-5; d_gene: -; abundance: -; CDR3nt: TGCACCAGCAGCGAACTAGGGCCGTCTCAAGAGACCCAGTACTTC; CDR3aa: CTSSELGPSQETQYF
v_gene: TRBV6-5; j_gene: TRBJ2-7; d_gene: -; abundance: -; CDR3nt: TGTGCCAGCAGAACAGGGGAGGGGGGGGAGCAGTACTTC; CDR3aa: CASRTGEGGEQYF
v_gene: TRBV7-9; j_gene: TRBJ1-3; d_gene: -; abundance: -; CDR3nt: TGTGCCAGCAGCTTCGGCGAGACCGCAGTAGGAAACACCATATATTTT; CDR3aa: CASSFGETAVGNTIYF
v_gene: TRBV28; j_gene: TRBJ2-3; d_gene: TRBD1; abundance: -; CDR3nt: TGTGCCAGCAATAAAGACAGGGGGGATCAAGATACGCAGTATTTT; CDR3aa: CASNKDRGDQDTQYF
v_gene: TRBV4-2; j_gene: TRBJ2-7; d_gene: -; abundance: -; CDR3nt: TGTGCCAGCAGCCAAGAGCACAGGGACGAGCAGTACTTC; CDR3aa: CASSQEHRDEQYF
v_gene: TRBV7-2; j_gene: TRBJ2-5; d_gene: TRBD1; abundance: few; CDR3nt: TGTGCCAGCACCAAGACAGGGGTTGAGACCCAGTACTTC; CDR3aa: CASTKTGVETQYF
v_gene: TRBV5-1; j_gene: TRBJ2-1; d_gene: -; abundance: -; CDR3nt: TGCGCCAGCAGCTTGGGGACTATATACAATGAGCAGTTCTTC; CDR3aa: CASSLGTIYNEQFF
v_gene: TRBV6-2/TRBV6-3; j_gene: TRBJ1-1; d_gene: -; abundance: many; CDR3nt: TGTGCCAGCAGTTTCTCTGTCGTGGACGCGTATCTGAACACTGAAGCTTTCTTT; CDR3aa: CASSFSVVDAYLNTEAFF
v_gene: TRBV5-1; j_gene: TRBJ1-5; d_gene: -; abundance: many; CDR3nt: TGCGCCAGCAGCGCCGACGGACGAGGTCCCCAGCATTTT; CDR3aa: CASSADGRGPQHF
v_gene: TRBV5-1; j_gene: TRBJ2-1; d_gene: -; abundance: few; CDR3nt: TGCGCCAGCAGCTTGGCCGTTGGGGACTACAATGAGCAGTTCTTC; CDR3aa: CASSLAVGDYNEQFF
v_gene: TRBV29-1; j_gene: TRBJ1-2; d_gene: -; abundance: -; CDR3nt: TGCAGCGTTGAGGGCAGGTACTCTGGTTATGGCTACACCTTC; CDR3aa: CSVEGRYSGYGYTF
v_gene: TRBV28; j_gene: TRBJ2-7; d_gene: TRBD2; abundance: few; CDR3nt: TGTGCTGCGGGAGGGAGGTACGAGCAGTACTTC; CDR3aa: CAAGGRYEQYF
v_gene: TRBV20-1; j_gene: TRBJ1-1; d_gene: TRBD1; abundance: -; CDR3nt: TGCAGTGCTAGACCGCAACAGGGGGTCACTGAAGCTTTCTTT; CDR3aa: CSARPQQGVTEAFF
v_gene: TRBV9; j_gene: TRBJ2-3; d_gene: -; abundance: few; CDR3nt: TGTGCCAGCAGCGTAATCGCTAGCAGCACAGATACGCAGTATTTT; CDR3aa: CASSVIASSTDTQYF
v_gene: TRBV14; j_gene: TRBJ2-7; d_gene: -; abundance: few; CDR3nt: TGTGCCAGCAGCCCTAAGGACCTGTCGGAGCAGTACTTC; CDR3aa: CASSPKDLSEQYF
v_gene: TRBV2; j_gene: TRBJ2-4; d_gene: -; abundance: -; CDR3nt: TGTGCCAGCAGTGAAGGCATAGCCAAAAACATTCAGTACTTC; CDR3aa: CASSEGIAKNIQYF
v_gene: TRBV5-7; j_gene: TRBJ1-6; d_gene: TRBD1; abundance: -; CDR3nt: TGTGCCAGCAGCTTGGGACACCGGGACAGGCTTAATTCACCCCTCCACTTT; CDR3aa: CASSLGHRDRLNSPLHF